These T cell receptor beta chains were read from a single sample in a study of blood T cell repertoires in COVID-19. Sequencing used immunoSEQ multiplex PCR; TCRdb keeps in-frame clones, though not all of them. The repertoire holds more than 75,000 clones, with approximately 90% as singletons. Material: peripheral blood. These receptors all stem from an elderly woman with active COVID-19. Each CDR3 is given without its conserved first and last residue. Fields, in order: CDR3 protein, J gene, clone size, V gene. A clone size is listed for some rows: how often the clone was seen (once, few, many), or a class if it is expanded.

ASSLSGDAYNEQF,TRBJ2-1,-,TRBV9
ASSLAVVAGANEQY,TRBJ2-7,-,TRBV5-1
ATSDRQAPARSTQY,TRBJ2-3,-,TRBV24-1
ASSPTGPQH,TRBJ1-5,-,TRBV28
ASSLSSGRGLSTQPF,TRBJ2-1,-,TRBV5-1
AGGAGQETQY,TRBJ2-5,-,TRBV21-1
ASSPWGTATYEQY,TRBJ2-7,-,TRBV6-5
ASWDQGTYEQY,TRBJ2-7,few,TRBV3-1/TRBV3-2
ASSPTVPTYEQY,TRBJ2-7,many,TRBV28
ASSGTSGSYEQY,TRBJ2-7,-,TRBV2
ASSSWGGSTNEKLF,TRBJ1-4,-,TRBV5-5
ASSLGASGEQY,TRBJ2-7,few,TRBV7-7
ASRNPGQGARVLNQPQH,TRBJ1-5,-,TRBV28
ATRSRNEQF,TRBJ2-1,-,TRBV24-1
ASLLHSTDTQY,TRBJ2-3,once,TRBV7-9
ASSLDRANTIY,TRBJ1-3,-,TRBV7-7
ASRAASTDTQY,TRBJ2-3,once,TRBV25-1
ASSLSQGSYNEQF,TRBJ2-1,-,TRBV7-8
ASSRPSGANVLT,TRBJ2-6,-,TRBV19
ASSSPTGATNEKLF,TRBJ1-4,-,TRBV5-8
ASSNKRGDPGSSKPYEQY,TRBJ2-7,once,TRBV6-2/TRBV6-3
ASHRGDTEAF,TRBJ1-1,-,TRBV6-5
PSGGYHEQY,TRBJ2-7,-,TRBV20-1
ASSLVPGSGANVLT,TRBJ2-6,-,TRBV5-1
ASSLAITGFGTQY,TRBJ2-5,-,TRBV7-2
ASSPLGQAYEQY,TRBJ2-7,-,TRBV9
ASSPSGSGTDTQY,TRBJ2-3,-,TRBV5-1
ASSLGENQPQH,TRBJ1-5,many,TRBV5-4
ASSLGRGRGAGYGYT,TRBJ1-2,-,TRBV7-2
ASSLGTQGGGYT,TRBJ1-2,-,TRBV7-2
ASSQAGRVNSPLH,TRBJ1-6,-,TRBV3-1/TRBV3-2
ASSERQGPEAF,TRBJ1-1,-,TRBV2
ASSVQASTDTQY,TRBJ2-3,-,TRBV7-2
ASTLVPGGTF,TRBJ2-1,-,TRBV7-8
ASSLDGGFYEQY,TRBJ2-7,-,TRBV7-2
ASSLLADTGEQF,TRBJ2-1,-,TRBV5-1